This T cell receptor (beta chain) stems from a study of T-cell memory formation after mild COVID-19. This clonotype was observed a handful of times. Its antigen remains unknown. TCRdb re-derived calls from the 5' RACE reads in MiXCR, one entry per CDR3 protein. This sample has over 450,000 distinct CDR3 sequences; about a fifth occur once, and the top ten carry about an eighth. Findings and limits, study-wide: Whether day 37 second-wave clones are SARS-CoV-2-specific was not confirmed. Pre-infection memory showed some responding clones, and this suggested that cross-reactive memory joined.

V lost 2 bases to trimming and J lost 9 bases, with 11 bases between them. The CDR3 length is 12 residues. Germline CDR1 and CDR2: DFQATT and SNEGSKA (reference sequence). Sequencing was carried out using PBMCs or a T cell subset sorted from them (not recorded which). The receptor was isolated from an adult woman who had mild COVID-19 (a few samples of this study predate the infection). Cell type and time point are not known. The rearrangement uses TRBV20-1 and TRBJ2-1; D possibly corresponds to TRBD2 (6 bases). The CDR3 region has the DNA TGCAGTGCTAGAAGGAGGGCGAGTGAGCAGTTCTTC. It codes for CSARRRASEQFF.